These T cell receptor beta chains were read from a single sample in a study of blood T cells in healthy people across ages. Via MiXCR, TCRdb re-called the 5' RACE reads, giving one row per CDR3 protein. The table lists fewer than 2,000,000 distinct CDR3 sequences, roughly 32% of them singletons. Sequencing was done on a sample of blood. All receptors derive from a woman in her 30s in good health. CDR3s include the opening cysteine and the closing phenylalanine or tryptophan. The D gene is left open where the match is weak. Only some rows state a clone size, as once, few, many or a class for expanded clones.

j_call	d_call	v_call	clone_size	cdr3_aa	cdr3_nt
TRBJ2-5	.	TRBV4-1	.	CASTRIPTSKETQYF	TGCGCCAGCACCCGGATCCCGACCAGTAAAGAGACCCAGTACTTC
TRBJ2-1	.	TRBV9	.	CASSAEKMGANGQFF	TGTGCCAGCAGCGCCGAAAAAATGGGGGCAAATGGGCAGTTCTTC
TRBJ2-3	.	TRBV27	once	CAGSFKSLTSTDTQYF	TGTGCCGGCAGTTTCAAGTCTTTAACCAGCACAGATACGCAGTATTTT
TRBJ1-2	.	TRBV20-1	few	CSVQFPGGGNYGYTF	TGCAGTGTTCAATTTCCCGGGGGCGGAAACTATGGCTACACCTTC
TRBJ1-1	.	TRBV18	.	CASSPLDGLNTEAFF	TGTGCCAGCTCACCGTTGGACGGCCTGAACACTGAAGCTTTCTTT
TRBJ2-1	TRBD2	TRBV13	.	CASSLPLAGGPGYNEQFF	TGTGCCAGCAGCTTGCCCTTAGCGGGGGGGCCTGGTTACAATGAGCAGTTCTTC
TRBJ1-2	.	TRBV29-1	many	CSGVGTGYGYTF	TGCAGCGGGGTTGGGACGGGCTATGGCTACACCTTC
TRBJ2-5	.	TRBV5-6	.	CASSKGEQETQYF	TGTGCCAGCAGCAAGGGGGAGCAAGAGACCCAGTACTTC
TRBJ2-7	TRBD1	TRBV7-2	.	CASSSRQGQLNEQYF	TGTGCCAGCAGCTCCCGACAGGGGCAGCTGAACGAGCAGTACTTC
TRBJ2-2	.	TRBV7-3	.	CASSAQLTLGGTGELFF	TGTGCCAGCAGCGCGCAACTTACCTTGGGAGGCACCGGGGAGCTGTTTTTT
TRBJ2-3	.	TRBV5-1	few	CASSLVTRVNTDTQYF	TGCGCCAGCAGCTTGGTCACGCGGGTGAACACAGATACGCAGTATTTT
TRBJ2-1	TRBD1	TRBV29-1	few	CSGDDRVMGEQFF	TGCAGCGGTGACGACAGGGTTATGGGTGAGCAGTTCTTC
TRBJ2-7	.	TRBV20-1	few	CSARSGTSAGYEQYF	TGCAGTGCCCGATCGGGGACCTCAGCGGGCTACGAGCAGTACTTC
TRBJ2-5	.	TRBV28	few	CASSARQVGTQYF	TGTGCCAGCAGTGCCCGACAGGTTGGGACCCAGTACTTC
TRBJ2-1	.	TRBV5-1	.	CASSPGPQGLSYNEQFF	TGCGCCAGCAGCCCCGGACCACAGGGTTTATCCTACAATGAGCAGTTCTTC
TRBJ2-3	.	TRBV10-3	few	CAISTGLSTDTQYF	TGTGCCATCAGTACCGGGCTTAGCACAGATACGCAGTATTTT
TRBJ2-7	TRBD2	TRBV20-1	few	CSARGAGRAAYEQYF	TGCAGTGCTAGAGGGGCCGGGAGGGCCGCATACGAGCAGTACTTC
TRBJ2-1	TRBD2	TRBV27	many	CASSQWTSGYNEQFF	TGTGCCAGCAGTCAATGGACTAGCGGCTACAATGAGCAGTTCTTC
TRBJ2-1	.	TRBV7-3	.	CASSPRSGYNNEQFF	TGTGCCAGCAGCCCCCGTTCAGGGTACAACAATGAGCAGTTCTTC
TRBJ2-5	.	TRBV10-3	many	CAISDHRAGETQYF	TGTGCCATCAGTGATCACAGGGCTGGAGAGACCCAGTACTTC
TRBJ1-4	.	TRBV3-1	.	CASSRAGGEKLFF	TGTGCCAGCAGCCGGGCCGGGGGAGAAAAACTGTTTTTT
TRBJ2-5	.	TRBV5-1	few	CASSLTPFEETQYF	TGCGCCAGCAGCTTGACCCCTTTCGAAGAGACCCAGTACTTC
TRBJ2-5	TRBD2	TRBV20-1	few	CSATIGLAGGRETQYF	TGCAGTGCCACAATCGGACTAGCGGGGGGGCGAGAGACCCAGTACTTC
TRBJ1-2	TRBD1	TRBV20-1	.	CSASSGTGDGYTF	TGCAGTGCTAGCTCCGGGACAGGGGATGGCTACACCTTC
TRBJ1-2	.	TRBV11-1	.	CASTDPFYGYTF	TGTGCCAGCACCGATCCCTTTTATGGCTACACCTTC
TRBJ1-5	.	TRBV7-2	few	CASSPRARSNQPQHF	TGTGCCAGCAGCCCCAGGGCGCGAAGCAATCAGCCCCAGCATTTT
TRBJ2-3	.	TRBV5-8	few	CASSGGPSGDTQYF	TGTGCCAGCAGCGGGGGCCCCTCTGGTGATACGCAGTATTTT
TRBJ2-5	.	TRBV21-1	few	CASSKGTGDRGYVETQYF	TGTGCCAGCAGCAAAGGGACTGGTGACAGGGGGTATGTAGAGACCCAGTACTTC
TRBJ2-6	.	TRBV20-1	.	CSASPLGAGANVLAF	TGCAGTGCTAGCCCGCTGGGGGCTGGGGCCAACGTCCTGGCTTTC
TRBJ2-4	.	TRBV20-1	once	CSARAHGSLTGLAKNIQYF	TGCAGTGCTAGAGCTCACGGGTCCTTGACGGGTTTAGCCAAAAACATTCAGTACTTC
TRBJ2-5	.	TRBV10-3	many	CAISEGAATTQYF	TGTGCCATCAGTGAGGGCGCGGCGACGACCCAGTACTTC
TRBJ2-1	.	TRBV20-1	.	CSARDLISYNEQFF	TGCAGTGCTAGAGATCTGATCTCCTACAATGAGCAGTTCTTC
TRBJ2-7	.	TRBV20-1	few	CSARSGSEQYF	TGCAGTGCCCGGAGCGGATCCGAGCAGTACTTC
TRBJ2-5	TRBD2	TRBV10-3	.	CAISGREGLETQYF	TGTGCCATCAGTGGGCGGGAGGGACTAGAGACCCAGTACTTC
TRBJ2-5	TRBD1	TRBV2	few	CASRETGGAQYF	TGTGCCAGCAGGGAAACAGGGGGCGCGCAGTACTTC
TRBJ1-1	.	TRBV9	.	CASSVDGSQNTEAFF	TGTGCCAGCAGCGTAGATGGCAGCCAGAACACTGAAGCTTTCTTT
TRBJ2-1	TRBD1	TRBV7-3	.	CASSFEGAAYNEQFF	TGTGCCAGCAGCTTCGAGGGGGCTGCCTACAATGAGCAGTTCTTC
TRBJ2-5	.	TRBV5-1	many	CASSLPGQETQYF	TGTGCCAGCAGCTTACCAGGTCAAGAGACCCAGTACTTC
TRBJ2-2	TRBD1	TRBV6-1	.	CASSARQGNTGELFF	TGTGCCAGCAGTGCCCGACAGGGAAACACCGGGGAGCTGTTTTTT
TRBJ1-1	.	TRBV7-9	few	CASSPTLEPEAFF	TGTGCCAGCAGCCCCACATTAGAGCCCGAAGCTTTCTTT